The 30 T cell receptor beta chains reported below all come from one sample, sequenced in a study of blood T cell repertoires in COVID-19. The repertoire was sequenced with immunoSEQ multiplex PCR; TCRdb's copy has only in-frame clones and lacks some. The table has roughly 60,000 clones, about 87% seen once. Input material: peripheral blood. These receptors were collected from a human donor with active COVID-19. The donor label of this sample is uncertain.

This CDR3 reads CASRTDNYNEQFF. The CDR3 nucleotides are TGTGCCAGCAGGACAGATAACTACAATGAGCAGTTCTTC. The V call is TRBV7-8, the J call TRBJ2-1, with TRBD1 as a possible D gene (5 bases). CDR3 length equals 13 residues. Per germline, CDR1 SGHVS and CDR2 FQNEAQ. The V end lost 6 bases, the J end lost 3 bases, and 9 bases lay between the germline ends.

CDR3 coding DNA: TGTGCCAGCAGCTCCGACAGGTTTAAGGAAAAACTGTTTTTT. It yields the protein CASSSDRFKEKLFF. The V and J genes are TRBV5-6 and TRBJ1-4, with D tentatively TRBD1 (6 bases). Trimming cost V 3 bases and J 8 bases, with 14 bases left between them. Germline CDR1 SGHDT, CDR2 YYEEEE. This CDR3 is 14 amino acids long.

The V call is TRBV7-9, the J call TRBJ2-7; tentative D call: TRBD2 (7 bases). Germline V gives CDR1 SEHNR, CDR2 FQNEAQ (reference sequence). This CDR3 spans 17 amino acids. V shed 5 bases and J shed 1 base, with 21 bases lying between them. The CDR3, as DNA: TGTGCCAGCAGCCGACGGGGGGCGGGAGCAGGGTCCTACGAGCAGTACTTC. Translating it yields CASSRRGAGAGSYEQYF.

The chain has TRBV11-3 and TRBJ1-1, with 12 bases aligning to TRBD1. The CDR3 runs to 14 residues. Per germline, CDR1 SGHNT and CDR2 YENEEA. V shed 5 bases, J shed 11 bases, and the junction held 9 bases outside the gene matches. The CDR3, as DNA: TGTGCCAGCAGCCGGGACAGGGGGCCCCAGGGGGCTTTCTTT. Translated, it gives CASSRDRGPQGAFF.

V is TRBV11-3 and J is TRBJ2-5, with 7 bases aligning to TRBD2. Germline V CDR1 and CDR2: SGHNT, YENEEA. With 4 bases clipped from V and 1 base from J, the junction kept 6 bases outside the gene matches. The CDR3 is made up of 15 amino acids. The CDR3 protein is CASSSMSGIQETQYF. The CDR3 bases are TGTGCCAGCAGCTCGATGAGCGGGATCCAAGAGACCCAGTACTTC.

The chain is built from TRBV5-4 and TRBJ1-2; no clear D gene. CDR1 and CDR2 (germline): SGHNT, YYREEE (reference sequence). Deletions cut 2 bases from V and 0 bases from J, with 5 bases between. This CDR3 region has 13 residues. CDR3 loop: CASSFEANYGYTF. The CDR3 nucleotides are TGTGCCAGCAGCTTTGAGGCTAACTATGGCTACACCTTC.

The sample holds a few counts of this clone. In nucleotides, the CDR3 is TGCAGCGTTGAAGGTGGGAGGGCCACAGATACGCAGTATTTT. It encodes CSVEGGRATDTQYF. The rearrangement uses TRBV29-1 and TRBJ2-3, with TRBD2 matching 7 bases. This CDR3 contains 14 residues. CDR1 is SQVTM, CDR2 ANQGSEA, per germline. V dropped 1 base and J dropped 2; count of bases not matched to a gene: 3.

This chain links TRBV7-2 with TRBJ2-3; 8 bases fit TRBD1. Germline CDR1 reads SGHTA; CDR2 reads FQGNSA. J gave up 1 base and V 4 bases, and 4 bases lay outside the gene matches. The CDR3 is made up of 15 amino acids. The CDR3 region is CASSSTGDRTDTQYF. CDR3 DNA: TGTGCCAGCAGCTCGACAGGGGACCGCACAGATACGCAGTATTTT.

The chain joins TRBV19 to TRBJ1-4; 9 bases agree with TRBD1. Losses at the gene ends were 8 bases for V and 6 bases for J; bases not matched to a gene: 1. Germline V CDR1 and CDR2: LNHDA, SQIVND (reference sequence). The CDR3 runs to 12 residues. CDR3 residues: CASRDRDEKLFF. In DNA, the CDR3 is TGTGCCAGTCGGGACAGGGATGAAAAACTGTTTTTT.

The CDR3: CASSVQQGTEAFF. CDR3 DNA: TGTGCCAGCAGCGTACAGCAGGGCACTGAAGCTTTCTTT. The rearrangement joins TRBV11-2 to TRBJ1-1; D is possibly TRBD1 (5 bases). This CDR3 is 13 amino acids long. Trimming removed 5 bases at V and 4 bases at J, with 11 bases between. Looked up from germline, CDR1 is SGHAT and CDR2 is FQNNGV.

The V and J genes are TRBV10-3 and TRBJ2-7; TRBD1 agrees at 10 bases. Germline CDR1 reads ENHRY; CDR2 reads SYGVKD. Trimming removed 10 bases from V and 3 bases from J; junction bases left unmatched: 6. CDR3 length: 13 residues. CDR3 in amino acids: CASTGTGVYEQYF. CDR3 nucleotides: TGTGCCAGTACCGGGACAGGGGTCTACGAGCAGTACTTC.

The CDR3 sequence is CASSEWTGDNEKLFF. CDR3 coding DNA: TGTGCCAGCAGTGAATGGACAGGTGATAATGAAAAACTGTTTTTT. The chain uses TRBV25-1 and TRBJ1-4, with 7 bases that match TRBD1. The CDR3 extends over 15 amino acids. The germline gives CDR1 MGHDK, CDR2 SYGVNS. Unmatched junction bases numbered 3, after V lost 1 base and J lost 4 bases.

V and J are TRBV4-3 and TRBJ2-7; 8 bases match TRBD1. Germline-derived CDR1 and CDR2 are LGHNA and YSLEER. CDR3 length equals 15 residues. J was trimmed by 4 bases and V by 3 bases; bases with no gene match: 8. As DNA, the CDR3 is TGCGCCAGCAGCCAGGAACAGGGGGGATTTTACGAGCAGTACTTC. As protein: CASSQEQGGFYEQYF.

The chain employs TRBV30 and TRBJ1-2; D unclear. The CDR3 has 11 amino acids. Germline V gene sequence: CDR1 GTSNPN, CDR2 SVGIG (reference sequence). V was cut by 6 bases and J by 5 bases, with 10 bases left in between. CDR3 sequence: CACPARYGYTF. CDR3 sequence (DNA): TGTGCCTGCCCTGCTAGGTATGGCTACACCTTC.

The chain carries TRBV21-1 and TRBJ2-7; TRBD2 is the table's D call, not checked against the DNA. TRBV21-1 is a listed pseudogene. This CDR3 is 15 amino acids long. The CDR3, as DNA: TGTGCCAGCAGCACCCCTAGGAGGGGATCCTACGAGCAGTACTTC. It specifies CASSTPRRGSYEQYF.

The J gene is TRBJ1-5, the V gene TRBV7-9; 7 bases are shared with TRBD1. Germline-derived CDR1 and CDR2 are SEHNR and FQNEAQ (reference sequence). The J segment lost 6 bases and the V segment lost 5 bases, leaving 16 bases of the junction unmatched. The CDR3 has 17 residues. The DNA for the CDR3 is TGTGCCAGCAGCCACGGTGTCAGGGGGATTTTAAGTCAGCCCCAGCATTTT. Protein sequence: CASSHGVRGILSQPQHF.

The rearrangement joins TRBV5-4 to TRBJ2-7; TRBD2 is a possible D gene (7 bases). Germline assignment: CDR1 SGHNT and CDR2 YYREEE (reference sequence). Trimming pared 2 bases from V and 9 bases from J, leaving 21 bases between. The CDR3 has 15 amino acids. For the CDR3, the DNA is TGTGCCAGCAGCTTACAGGGAGGGGAAGGAACTAGGCAGTACTTC. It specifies CASSLQGGEGTRQYF.

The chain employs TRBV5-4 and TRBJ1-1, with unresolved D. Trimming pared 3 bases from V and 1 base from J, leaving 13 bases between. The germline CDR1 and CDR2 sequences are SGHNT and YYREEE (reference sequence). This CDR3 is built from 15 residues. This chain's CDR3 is CASSSSLSKNTEAFF. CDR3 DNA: TGTGCCAGCAGCTCCTCCCTGAGTAAGAACACTGAAGCTTTCTTT.

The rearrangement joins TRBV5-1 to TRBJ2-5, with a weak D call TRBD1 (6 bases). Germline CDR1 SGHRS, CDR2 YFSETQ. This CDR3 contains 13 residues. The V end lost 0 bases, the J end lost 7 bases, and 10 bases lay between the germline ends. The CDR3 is CASSLAGEWTQYF. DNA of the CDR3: TGCGCCAGCAGCTTGGCAGGGGAGTGGACCCAGTACTTC.

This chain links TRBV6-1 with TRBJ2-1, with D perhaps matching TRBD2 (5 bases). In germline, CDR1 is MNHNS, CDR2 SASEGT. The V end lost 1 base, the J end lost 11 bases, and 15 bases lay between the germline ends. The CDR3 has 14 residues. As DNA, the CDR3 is TGTGCCAGCAGTGAAGATCGGCCCAAGCGGCAGCAGTTCTTC. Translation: CASSEDRPKRQQFF.

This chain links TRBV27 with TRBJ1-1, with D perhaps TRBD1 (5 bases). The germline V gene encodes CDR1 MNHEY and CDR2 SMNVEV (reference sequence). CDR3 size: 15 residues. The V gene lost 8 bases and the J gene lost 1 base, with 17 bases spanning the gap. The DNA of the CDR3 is TGTGCCAGCCGGGGGAGACCTTTACAGAACACTGAAGCTTTCTTT. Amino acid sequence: CASRGRPLQNTEAFF.

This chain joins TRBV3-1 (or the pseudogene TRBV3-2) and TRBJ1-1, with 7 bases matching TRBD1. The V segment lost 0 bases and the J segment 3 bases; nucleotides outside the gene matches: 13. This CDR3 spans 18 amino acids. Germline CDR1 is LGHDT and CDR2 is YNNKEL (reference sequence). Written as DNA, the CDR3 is TGTGCCAGCAGCCAAGAAAGGAACAGGGGATTTCGGGACACTGAAGCTTTCTTT. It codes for CASSQERNRGFRDTEAFF.

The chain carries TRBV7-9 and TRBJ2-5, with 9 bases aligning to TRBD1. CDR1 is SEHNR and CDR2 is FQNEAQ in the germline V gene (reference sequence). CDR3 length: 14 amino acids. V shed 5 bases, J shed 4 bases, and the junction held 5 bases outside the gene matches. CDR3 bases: TGTGCCAGCAGCACCGGACAGGGGCGAGAGACCCAGTACTTC. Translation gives CASSTGQGRETQYF.

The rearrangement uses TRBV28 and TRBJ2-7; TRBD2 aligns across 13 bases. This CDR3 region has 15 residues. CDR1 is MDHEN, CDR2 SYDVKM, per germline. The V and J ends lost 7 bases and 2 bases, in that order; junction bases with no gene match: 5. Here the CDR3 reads CASTSGTSGTYEQYF. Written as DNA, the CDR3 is TGTGCCAGCACCTCAGGGACTAGCGGGACCTACGAGCAGTACTTC. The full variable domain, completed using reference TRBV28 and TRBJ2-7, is DVKVTQSSRYLVKRTGEKVFLECVQDMDHENMFWYRQDPGLGLRLIYFSYDVKMKEKGDIPEGYSVSREKKERFSLILESASTNQTSMYLCASTSGTSGTYEQYFGPGTRLTVT.

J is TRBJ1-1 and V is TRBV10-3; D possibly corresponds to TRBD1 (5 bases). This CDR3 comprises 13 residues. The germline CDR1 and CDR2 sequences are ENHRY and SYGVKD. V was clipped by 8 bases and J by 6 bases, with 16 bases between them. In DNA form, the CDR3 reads TGTGCCATCGGGGGGAGCGGGAAGGCTGAAGCTTTCTTT. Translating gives CAIGGSGKAEAFF.

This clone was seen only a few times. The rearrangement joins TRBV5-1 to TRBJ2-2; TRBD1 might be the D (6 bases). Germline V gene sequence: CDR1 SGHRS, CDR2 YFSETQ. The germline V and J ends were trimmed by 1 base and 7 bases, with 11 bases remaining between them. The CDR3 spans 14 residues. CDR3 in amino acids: CASSLWGRGGELFF. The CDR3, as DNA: TGCGCCAGCAGCTTGTGGGGGCGCGGCGGGGAGCTGTTTTTT.

CDR3 bases: TGTGCCAGCAGTGAGATCAGGGGGTACAATGAGCAGTTCTTC. Translation: CASSEIRGYNEQFF. The chain recombines TRBV2 with TRBJ2-1, with 7 nucleotides matching TRBD1. CDR1 SNHLY and CDR2 FYNNEI come from the germline V gene. Unmatched junction bases numbered 3, after V lost 3 bases and J lost 4 bases. This CDR3 has 14 amino acids.

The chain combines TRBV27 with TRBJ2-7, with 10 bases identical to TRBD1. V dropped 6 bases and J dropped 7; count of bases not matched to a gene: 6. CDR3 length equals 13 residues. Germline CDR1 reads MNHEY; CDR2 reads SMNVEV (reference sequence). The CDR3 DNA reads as TGTGCCAGCAGCTCAGACAGGGGGCTTGAGCAGTACTTC. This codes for CASSSDRGLEQYF.

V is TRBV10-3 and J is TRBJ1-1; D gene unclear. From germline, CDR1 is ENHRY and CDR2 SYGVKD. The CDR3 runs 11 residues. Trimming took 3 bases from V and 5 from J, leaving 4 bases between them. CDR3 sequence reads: CAISDITEAFF. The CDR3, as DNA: TGTGCCATCAGTGACATTACTGAAGCTTTCTTT.

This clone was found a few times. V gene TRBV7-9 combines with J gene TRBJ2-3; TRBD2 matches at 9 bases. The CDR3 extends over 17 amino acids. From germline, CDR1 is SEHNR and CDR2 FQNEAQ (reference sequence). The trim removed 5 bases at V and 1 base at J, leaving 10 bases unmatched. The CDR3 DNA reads TGTGCCAGCAGCCCGAGGGGACTAGCCGGGGGCACAGATACGCAGTATTTT. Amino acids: CASSPRGLAGGTDTQYF.